The next 4 T cell receptor beta chains were all read from a single sample in a study of PD-L1 blockade in urothelial cancer. Documented time point: peripheral blood 6 weeks after treatment start. Clones were sequenced by immunoSEQ multiplex PCR, and TCRdb holds only the in-frame ones, with some missing. The repertoire includes roughly 50,000 clones, 80% to 90% of them detected once, and 8.8% sits in the top ten. Sequenced material: PBMCs, taken around atezolizumab (anti-PD-L1) treatment. These TCRs come from an older man with urothelial cancer.

The chain carries TRBV7-9 and TRBJ2-3; D may be TRBD2 (5 bases). The V and J ends lost 5 bases and 14 bases respectively, with 11 bases between them. This CDR3 spans 10 amino acids. From germline, CDR1 is SEHNR and CDR2 FQNEAQ (reference sequence). The CDR3 spells CASSARDWYF. The DNA of the CDR3 is TGTGCCAGCAGCGCGAGGGATTGGTATTTT.

The chain recombines TRBV6-1 with TRBJ2-6; 7 nucleotides align to TRBD1. Losses at the gene ends were 3 bases for V and 4 bases for J; bases not matched to a gene: 3. Germline lookup yields CDR1 MNHNS and CDR2 SASEGT. The CDR3 extends over 15 amino acids. CDR3 coding DNA: TGTGCCAGCAGTGAGACAGGGACCGGGGCCAACGTCCTGACTTTC. Amino acids: CASSETGTGANVLTF.

The V and J genes are TRBV19 and TRBJ2-7; D perhaps matches TRBD1 (6 bases). The CDR3 length is 13 residues. CDR1 and CDR2 from the germline V gene are LNHDA and SQIVND (reference sequence). Trimming left V 6 bases short and J 7 bases short, with 16 bases between. The CDR3, as DNA: TGTGCCAGTAGCCCGGGACACCCAAGGGAGCAGTACTTC. It specifies CASSPGHPREQYF. The whole variable domain, remainder taken from reference TRBV19 and TRBJ2-7, is DGGITQSPKYLFRKEGQNVTLSCEQNLNHDAMYWYRQDPGQGLRLIYYSQIVNDFQKGDIAEGYSVSREKKESFPLTVTSAQKNPTAFYLCASSPGHPREQYFGPGTRLTVT.

The V call is TRBV7-8, the J call TRBJ2-7, with a tentative D call TRBD2 (6 bases). V shed 2 bases and J shed 2 bases, with 13 bases lying between them. CDR3 length: 15 amino acids. CDR1 and CDR2 from the germline V gene are SGHVS and FQNEAQ. This CDR3 is CASSLRSGDTYEQYF. The CDR3 nucleotides read TGTGCCAGCAGCTTAAGATCGGGGGATACCTACGAGCAGTACTTC.